This TCR beta chain is from a study of CD8+CD57+ T cells in acquired aplastic anemia. Study in general: Sorted cells (CD4+ and CD8+) yielded DNA amounts that averaged around 3.1 ug.

V lost 3 bases and J lost 5; bases outside the gene matches: 5. CDR1 and CDR2 (germline): DFQATT, SNEGSKA (reference sequence). The CDR3 contains 14 residues. Patients included in sequencing had previously demonstrated CD8+CD57+ cell expansion by flow cytometry. At blood sampling, none of the patients had yet received therapy. This clonotype came up many times. Its antigen remains unidentified. Genomic DNA acted as the template from which TCR beta VDJ combination and CDR3 sequence profiling were carried out. From the reads, TCRdb called clonotypes with MiXCR, one entry per CDR3 protein. This table holds 150,000 to 200,000 distinct CDR3 sequences, around half found once. Findings and caveats of the study: A set of some 28 CD8+ CDR3 sequences was shared between patients and controls, and these sequences appeared highly expressed in patients.

Sequencing used sorted CD4+, CD8+, or CD8+CD57+ T cells (not recorded which) from PBMCs. The origin of this receptor is a human donor with aplastic anemia. The chain links TRBV20-1 to TRBJ2-5; 11 bases agree with TRBD2. CDR3: CSASGTSGLETQYF. For the CDR3, the DNA is TGCAGTGCTAGCGGGACTAGCGGATTGGAGACCCAGTACTTC.